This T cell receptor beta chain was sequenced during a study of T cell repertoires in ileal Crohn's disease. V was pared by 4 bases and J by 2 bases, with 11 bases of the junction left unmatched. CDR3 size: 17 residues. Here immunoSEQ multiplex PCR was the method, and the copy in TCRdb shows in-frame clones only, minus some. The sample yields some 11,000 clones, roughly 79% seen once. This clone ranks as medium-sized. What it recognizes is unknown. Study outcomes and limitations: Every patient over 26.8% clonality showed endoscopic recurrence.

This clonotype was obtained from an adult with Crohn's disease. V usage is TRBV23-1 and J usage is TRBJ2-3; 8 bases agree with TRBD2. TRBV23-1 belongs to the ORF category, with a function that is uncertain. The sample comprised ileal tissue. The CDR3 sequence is CASSPKPGTRPTDTQYF. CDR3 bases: TGCGCCAGCAGTCCCAAACCCGGGACTAGACCCACAGATACGCAGTATTTT.